The 23 T cell receptor beta chains in this list originate from one sample, sequenced in a study of memory CD4+ T cells and cytomegalovirus serostatus. Single viable CD3+CD4+CD8-CD45RO+ cells were sorted as the memory CD4+ T cells. The protocol was immunoSEQ multiplex PCR, while the TCRdb copy is restricted to in-frame clones and leaves out a portion. In the table there are roughly 49,000 clones, 65% to 85% of which are singletons. The sample taken for sequencing was memory CD4+ T cells from blood. All receptors derive from an adult in good health and CMV-seronegative.

The chain carries TRBV7-2 and TRBJ2-5, with 11 bases matching TRBD2. Trimming took 5 bases from V and 3 from J; bases not matched to a gene: 5. This CDR3 spans 15 amino acids. From germline, CDR1 is SGHTA and CDR2 FQGNSA. The CDR3 bases are TGTGCCAGCAGCAGAACTAGCGGGGGTAAAGAGACCCAGTACTTC. Translated, it gives CASSRTSGGKETQYF.

V is TRBV7-8 and J is TRBJ2-5; 11 nucleotides agree with TRBD2. This CDR3 is 16 amino acids long. Trimming took 9 bases from V and 4 from J; bases not matched to a gene: 13. Germline lookup yields CDR1 SGHVS and CDR2 FQNEAQ. CDR3 sequence: CASVTRLAGGGETQYF. CDR3 nucleotides: TGTGCCAGTGTCACTCGGCTAGCGGGGGGCGGAGAGACCCAGTACTTC.

V is TRBV6-5 and J is TRBJ1-2; tentative D call: TRBD1 (5 bases). The CDR3 has 14 residues. V lost 2 bases to trimming and J lost 0 bases, with 7 bases between them. Germline V CDR1 and CDR2: MNHEY, SVGAGI. The CDR3 loop is CASSYRGPNYGYTF. In DNA, the CDR3 is TGTGCCAGCAGTTACAGGGGACCTAACTATGGCTACACCTTC.

The chain links TRBV27 to TRBJ1-4, with a tentative D call TRBD1 (6 bases). Germline CDR1 reads MNHEY; CDR2 reads SMNVEV (reference sequence). V gave up 6 bases and J gave up 8 bases, with 13 bases separating them. This CDR3 contains 13 residues. The chain's CDR3 is CASRQGGAEKLFF. In DNA form, the CDR3 reads TGTGCCAGCAGACAGGGAGGTGCAGAAAAACTGTTTTTT.

The chain links TRBV28 to TRBJ2-5, with 7 bases fitting TRBD1. J was trimmed by 3 bases and V by 4 bases; bases with no gene match: 2. The CDR3 length is 13 residues. Per the germline V gene, CDR1 is MDHEN and CDR2 is SYDVKM. Here the CDR3 DNA reads TGTGCCAGCAGTTCCGGGACAGAAGAGACCCAGTACTTC. Translation: CASSSGTEETQYF.

The CDR3: CSVLQQWESDTQYF. For the CDR3, the DNA is TGCAGCGTCCTCCAACAGTGGGAATCAGATACGCAGTATTTT. V usage is TRBV29-1 and J usage is TRBJ2-3; D is uncertain. This CDR3 region has 14 residues. Germline-derived CDR1 and CDR2 are SQVTM and ANQGSEA. The V end was cut by 6 bases, the J end by 4 bases, with 17 bases between.

The CDR3 protein is CASRADRGLGDTQYF. The CDR3 bases are TGTGCCAGCCGCGCGGACAGGGGGCTTGGAGATACGCAGTATTTT. The rearrangement links TRBV6-1 to TRBJ2-3; TRBD1 agrees at 11 bases. The CDR3 sequence is 15 residues long. CDR1 and CDR2 (germline): MNHNS, SASEGT. After removal of 8 bases from V and 5 bases from J, the junction contained 9 bases not matched to a gene.

The chain recombines TRBV4-2 with TRBJ2-7, with a weak D call TRBD2 (6 bases). Trimming cost V 0 bases and J 3 bases, with 12 bases left between them. The V gene's germline CDR1 is LGHNA and CDR2 YNFKEQ. The length of the CDR3 is 15 residues. The CDR3 nucleotides read TGTGCCAGCAGCCAAGATAGGAGGGCGGACTACGAGCAGTACTTC. This codes for CASSQDRRADYEQYF.

The chain uses TRBV5-6 and TRBJ2-7; tentatively, D is TRBD1 (5 bases). V shed 5 bases and J shed 3 bases, with 6 bases lying between them. The length of the CDR3 is 11 residues. The V gene's germline CDR1 is SGHDT and CDR2 YYEEEE. The CDR3 sequence is CASSQGYEQYF. DNA of the CDR3: TGTGCCAGCAGTCAGGGCTACGAGCAGTACTTC.

This chain joins TRBV5-4 and TRBJ2-3; 10 bases map to TRBD1. The CDR3 contains 14 residues. CDR1 is SGHNT and CDR2 is YYREEE in the germline V gene (reference sequence). V lost 4 bases, J lost 6 bases, and 5 bases stayed unmatched. The CDR3: CASSPGQGRDTQYF. In DNA, the CDR3 is TGTGCCAGCAGCCCGGGACAGGGGAGGGATACGCAGTATTTT.

V gene TRBV2 combines with J gene TRBJ1-2; D is unresolved. Germline assignment: CDR1 SNHLY and CDR2 FYNNEI. The CDR3 is 15 residues long. V lost 7 bases and J 0 bases, leaving 15 bases between the germline ends. The CDR3 DNA is TGTGCCAGCATTGCAGACATCCTAGCTAACTATGGCTACACCTTC. Its translation: CASIADILANYGYTF.

V is TRBV15 and J is TRBJ1-1; maybe TRBD1 (6 bases). This CDR3 contains 15 residues. Germline V gene sequence: CDR1 LNHNV, CDR2 YYDKDF (reference sequence). V was shortened by 0 bases and J by 4 bases, with 12 bases between the two germline ends. CDR3 bases: TGTGCCACCAGCAGAGATCTGGCAGGGGCCACTGAAGCTTTCTTT. It yields the protein CATSRDLAGATEAFF.

The count of this clone is one. The CDR3 DNA follows: TGTGCCAGCTCACCCTTCGGGACTAGCGGGGGGGAAAACATTCAGTACTTC. This codes for CASSPFGTSGGENIQYF. V usage is TRBV18 and J usage is TRBJ2-4; 16 bases are a match to TRBD2. Per the germline V gene, CDR1 is KGHSH and CDR2 is LQKENI. Trimming took 3 bases from V and 5 from J; bases not matched to a gene: 4. The CDR3 consists of 17 residues.

By its share, this clone is medium-sized (0.01 to 0.1%). J is TRBJ1-1 and V is TRBV7-2; TRBD1 matches 7 bases. Germline V gene data show CDR1 as SGHTA and CDR2 as FQGNSA. The CDR3 covers 16 residues. The trim removed 4 bases at V and 5 bases at J, leaving 13 bases unmatched. CDR3 sequence (DNA): TGTGCCAGCAGCTCAGACAGGGAAGGATCAAGGACTGAAGCTTTCTTT. This codes for CASSSDREGSRTEAFF.

The V and J genes are TRBV11-2 and TRBJ1-2; 10 bases agree with TRBD1. The J segment lost 7 bases and the V segment lost 5 bases, leaving 10 bases of the junction unmatched. CDR3 length equals 15 residues. Germline CDR1 is SGHAT and CDR2 is FQNNGV. The DNA of the CDR3 is TGTGCCAGCAGCCTAAGTGGGACAGGGGCGAGTGGCTACACCTTC. Encoded protein: CASSLSGTGASGYTF.

The V and J genes are TRBV2 and TRBJ1-5, with TRBD1 matching 9 bases. Germline V lookup: CDR1 SNHLY, CDR2 FYNNEI. V shed 7 bases, J shed 3 bases, and the junction held 13 bases outside the gene matches. There are 17 residues in the CDR3. In nucleotides, the CDR3 is TGTGCCAGCACCACGGGTCCCGGGACAGGGATCAATCAGCCCCAGCATTTT. Protein: CASTTGPGTGINQPQHF.

The gene calls are TRBV19 and TRBJ1-1; D might be TRBD1 (5 bases). The CDR3 contains 12 residues. Germline loops: CDR1 LNHDA, CDR2 SQIVND (reference sequence). Trimming removed 4 bases at V and 6 bases at J, with 9 bases between. The CDR3 sequence: CASSTWGAEAFF. The CDR3 DNA reads as TGTGCCAGTAGTACTTGGGGGGCTGAAGCTTTCTTT.

This chain links TRBV2 with TRBJ1-3, with 7 bases matching TRBD1. V was clipped by 4 bases and J by 2 bases; unmatched bases: 5. This CDR3 is 15 amino acids long. Germline V CDR1 and CDR2: SNHLY, FYNNEI. CDR3 nucleotides: TGTGCCAGCAGTGGACAGGGAAAGACTGGAAACACCATATATTTT. Its protein product is CASSGQGKTGNTIYF.

This clone has only one observation. V and J are TRBV19 and TRBJ1-6; D is perhaps TRBD1 (5 bases). The germline gives CDR1 LNHDA, CDR2 SQIVND (reference sequence). V was pared by 8 bases and J by 7 bases, with 18 bases between. The CDR3 is made up of 15 amino acids. The CDR3 region has the DNA TGTGCCAGTGGGCAGGGTTTGTATATGAATTCACCCCTCCACTTT. Translation gives CASGQGLYMNSPLHF.

This clone was seen once. The chain links TRBV11-2 to TRBJ2-7, with 13 bases fitting TRBD2. The CDR3 is 15 residues long. The germline V gene encodes CDR1 SGHAT and CDR2 FQNNGV. With V trimmed by 1 base and J by 3 bases, 0 bases remained unmatched. The CDR3 nucleotides read TGTGCCAGCAGCTTAGGGACTAGCGGGAGCTACGAGCAGTACTTC. Protein product: CASSLGTSGSYEQYF.

The gene calls are TRBV15 and TRBJ2-5, with D maybe TRBD1 (6 bases). The CDR3 has 14 residues. Deletions cut 8 bases from V and 0 bases from J, with 13 bases between. CDR1 and CDR2 from the germline V gene are LNHNV and YYDKDF (reference sequence). The CDR3 nucleotides are TGTGCCACCGGGCAGGGGCAATACCAAGAGACCCAGTACTTC. Its translation: CATGQGQYQETQYF.

The chain joins TRBV4-1 to TRBJ1-5, with D uncertain. The CDR3 is made up of 16 amino acids. CDR1 and CDR2 (germline): MGHRA, YSYEKL. V was trimmed by 4 bases and J by 0 bases, leaving 13 bases between them. The CDR3 loop reads CASSRFMTISNQPQHF. CDR3 sequence (DNA): TGCGCCAGCAGCCGATTCATGACCATTAGCAATCAGCCCCAGCATTTT.

The chain links TRBV6-5 to TRBJ1-6; D is possibly TRBD1 (5 bases). The germline V and J ends were trimmed by 7 bases and 12 bases, with 19 bases remaining between them. Germline V gene sequence: CDR1 MNHEY, CDR2 SVGAGI. There are 14 residues in the CDR3. The CDR3 protein is CASKSTDLGGPLHF. In nucleotides, the CDR3 is TGTGCCAGCAAGTCGACGGACCTGGGGGGACCCCTCCACTTT.